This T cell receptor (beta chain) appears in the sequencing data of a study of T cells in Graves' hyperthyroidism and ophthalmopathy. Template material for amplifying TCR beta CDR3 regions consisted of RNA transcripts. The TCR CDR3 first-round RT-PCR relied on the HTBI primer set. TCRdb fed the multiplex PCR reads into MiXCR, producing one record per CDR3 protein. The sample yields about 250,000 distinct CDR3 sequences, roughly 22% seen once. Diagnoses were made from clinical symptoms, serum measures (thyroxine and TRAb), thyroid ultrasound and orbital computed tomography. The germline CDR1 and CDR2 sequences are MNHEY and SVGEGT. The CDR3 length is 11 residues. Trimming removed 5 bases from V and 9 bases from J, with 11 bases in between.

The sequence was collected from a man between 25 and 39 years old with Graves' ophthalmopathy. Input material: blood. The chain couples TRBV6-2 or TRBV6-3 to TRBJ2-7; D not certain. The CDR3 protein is CASSVRIGQYF. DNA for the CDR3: TGTGCCAGCAGTGTCCGAATCGGGCAGTACTTC.